These 10 T cell receptor beta chains share one sample of origin, sequenced in a study of radiotherapy plus CTLA-4 blockade in lung cancer. TCRdb's table, derived via immunoSEQ multiplex PCR, lists solely in-frame clones and lacks some. The table has about 88,000 clones, around 72% seen once. The sequences come from peripheral blood, collected from a patient treated with radiotherapy plus ipilimumab. Every receptor here comes from a human donor with non-small cell lung cancer that progressed on radiotherapy plus ipilimumab.

This rearrangement joins TRBV10-3 to TRBJ2-3, with 7 bases identical to TRBD2. Germline CDR1 and CDR2: ENHRY and SYGVKD. V was clipped by 10 bases and J by 2 bases; unmatched bases: 9. This CDR3 spans 14 amino acids. The CDR3 here is CATESGVLTDTQYF. In DNA form, the CDR3 reads TGTGCCACCGAGAGCGGGGTCCTCACAGATACGCAGTATTTT.

V gene TRBV10-3 combines with J gene TRBJ1-4, with D perhaps matching TRBD1 (6 bases). V was clipped by 4 bases and J by 7 bases, with 13 bases between them. The CDR3 length is 14 residues. Germline loops: CDR1 ENHRY, CDR2 SYGVKD. This CDR3 reads CAISAGGLSEKLFF. The CDR3 nucleotides read TGTGCCATCAGTGCGGGGGGCTTGAGTGAAAAACTGTTTTTT.

V is TRBV7-9 and J is TRBJ1-2, with 10 bases aligning to TRBD1. The CDR3 is 12 amino acids. Germline lookup yields CDR1 SEHNR and CDR2 FQNEAQ (reference sequence). V shed 7 bases and J 6 bases; nucleotides not matched to a gene: 2. In DNA form, the CDR3 reads TGTGCCAGCACCGACAGGGGGCATGGCTACACCTTC. It encodes CASTDRGHGYTF.

Points on this clone: A read error may account for a junction end that differs from germline. The CDR3 sequence is CASTLTVHSNQPHHF. CDR3 bases: TGTGCCAGTACCCTGACAGTCCATAGCAATCAGCCCCATCATTTT. The chain has TRBV19 and TRBJ1-5; a weak D match, TRBD1 (5 bases). The germline gives CDR1 LNHDA, CDR2 SQIVND (reference sequence). CDR3 length: 15 amino acids. Filled out from reference TRBV19 and TRBJ1-5, the complete variable domain reads DGGITQSPKYLFRKEGQNVTLSCEQNLNHDAMYWYRQDPGQGLRLIYYSQIVNDFQKGDIAEGYSVSREKKESFPLTVTSAQKNPTAFYLCASTLTVHSNQPHHFGDGTRLSIL.

This clone was observed once. The rearrangement uses TRBV7-2 and TRBJ1-4; TRBD1 matches at 11 bases. Per germline, CDR1 SGHTA and CDR2 FQGNSA. J lost 0 bases, V lost 6 bases, and 12 bases had no gene match. CDR3 length equals 19 residues. The CDR3 loop is CASSGDPRDRGTTNEKLFF. The CDR3 region has the DNA TGTGCCAGCAGTGGGGATCCTCGGGACAGGGGGACAACTAATGAAAAACTGTTTTTT.

The chain recombines TRBV28 with TRBJ2-5, with TRBD2 matching 10 bases. The J call may be in error: the DNA end matches TRBJ2-7 better. The length of the CDR3 is 16 residues. Germline lookup yields CDR1 MDHEN and CDR2 SYDVKM. The CDR3 nucleotides are TGTGCCAGCAGTTTAACGGGTAGCGGGGGGACGTACGAGCAGTACTTC. Translated, it gives CASSLTGSGGTYEQYF.

The J gene is TRBJ1-1, the V gene TRBV10-3; D may be TRBD1 (6 bases). V dropped 4 bases and J dropped 6 bases, with 12 bases sitting between them. There are 13 residues in the CDR3. Per germline, CDR1 ENHRY and CDR2 SYGVKD. CDR3 in amino acids: CAISGGQVAEAFF. CDR3 nucleotide sequence: TGTGCCATCAGTGGGGGGCAGGTAGCTGAAGCTTTCTTT.

This chain links TRBV7-5 with TRBJ1-3. TRBV7-5 is labeled a pseudogene. The CDR3 is made up of 17 amino acids. For the CDR3, the DNA is TGTGTCAGAAGCGATTCATTGGGACCTCTGGACGGAAACACCATATATTTT. Its translation: CVRSDSLGPLDGNTIYF.

The chain carries TRBV2 and TRBJ1-2; TRBD1 matches 7 bases. The CDR3 contains 17 residues. After removal of 0 bases from V and 6 bases from J, the junction contained 13 bases not matched to a gene. Germline CDR1 is SNHLY and CDR2 is FYNNEI. CDR3 in DNA: TGTGCCAGCAGTGAAGCGGGCGACAGGGCCGTTCGCCATGGCTACACCTTC. Residues: CASSEAGDRAVRHGYTF. Based on the CDR3 plus reference TRBV2 and TRBJ1-2, the full variable domain is EPEVTQTPSHQVTQMGQEVILRCVPISNHLYFYWYRQILGQKVEFLVSFYNNEISEKSEIFDDQFSVERPDGSNFTLKIRSTKLEDSAMYFCASSEAGDRAVRHGYTFGSGTRLTVV.

V usage is TRBV9 and J usage is TRBJ2-3; 8 bases are shared with TRBD2. This CDR3 has 16 amino acids. V lost 3 bases to trimming and J lost 1 base; unmatched junction nucleotides: 7. Germline loops: CDR1 SGDLS, CDR2 YYNGEE. CDR3 amino acids: CASSAGVREGTDTQYF. CDR3 sequence (DNA): TGTGCCAGCAGCGCCGGGGTGCGGGAGGGCACAGATACGCAGTATTTT.